Shown below are 12 T cell receptor beta chains from a single sample sequenced in a study of blood T cell repertoires in COVID-19. Profiling relied on immunoSEQ multiplex PCR, and the TCRdb table lists in-frame clones only, not all of them. The repertoire holds 330,000 or so clones, roughly 86% seen once, with about 0.94% in the top ten. Source material: PBMCs or T cells enriched from blood (not recorded which). These receptors all stem from a woman aged 25 to 39 who had been exposed to COVID-19.

The chain recombines TRBV7-9 with TRBJ2-7, with TRBD1 matching over 7 bases. The CDR3 contains 16 residues. Germline CDR1 and CDR2: SEHNR and FQNEAQ (reference sequence). V trimming: 3 bases; J trimming: 5 bases; junction bases outside the gene matches: 13. CDR3 nucleotide sequence: TGTGCCAGCAGCTTTATCACCTTGGGACAGACGGACGAGCAGTACTTC. The encoded protein is CASSFITLGQTDEQYF.

Only a few counts were recorded for this clone. V usage is TRBV3-1 (or the pseudogene TRBV3-2) and J usage is TRBJ2-3, with D perhaps matching TRBD1 (5 bases). Germline CDR1 and CDR2: LGHDT and YNNKEL (reference sequence). Trimming removed 5 bases at V and 1 base at J, with 16 bases between. This CDR3 region has 16 residues. The CDR3 nucleotides are TGTGCCAGCAGCTCGTCAGCTGGGGCCCGCACAGATACGCAGTATTTT. Translated, it gives CASSSSAGARTDTQYF.

This clone was recorded a few times. The chain employs TRBV9 and TRBJ1-2; D is possibly TRBD1 (5 bases). V lost 3 bases and J lost 7, with 10 bases in between. Germline-derived CDR1 and CDR2 are SGDLS and YYNGEE. The CDR3 length is 12 residues. CDR3 bases: TGTGCCAGCAGCGAGGACATACTTGGCTACACCTTC. Its translation is CASSEDILGYTF.

The gene calls are TRBV15 and TRBJ1-1; perhaps TRBD1 as D (6 bases). The CDR3 spans 15 residues. CDR1 is LNHNV and CDR2 is YYDKDF in the germline V gene (reference sequence). V lost 6 bases to trimming and J lost 0 bases, with 14 bases between them. CDR3 DNA: TGTGCCACCAGGAAAAACAGGGCCCTGAACACTGAAGCTTTCTTT. This translates into CATRKNRALNTEAFF.

This clone occurred a few times. The chain combines TRBV3-1 (or the pseudogene TRBV3-2) with TRBJ1-2; possible D gene TRBD1, 5 bases. There are 17 residues in the CDR3. V was shortened by 1 base and J by 0 bases, with 15 bases between the two germline ends. Germline V gene sequence: CDR1 LGHDT, CDR2 YNNKEL (reference sequence). The CDR3 nucleotides read TGTGCCAGCAGCCAAGGAACTGGGCGGGGGACTAACTATGGCTACACCTTC. Translation gives CASSQGTGRGTNYGYTF.

The J gene is TRBJ1-4, the V gene TRBV11-3, with 7 positions matching TRBD1. Germline assignment: CDR1 SGHNT and CDR2 YENEEA. The V and J ends lost 1 base and 0 bases, in that order; junction bases with no gene match: 5. This CDR3 has 17 residues. The CDR3 protein is CASSLVQGLATNEKLFF. DNA for the CDR3: TGTGCCAGCAGCTTAGTACAGGGGCTTGCAACTAATGAAAAACTGTTTTTT.

The chain combines TRBV11-2 with TRBJ2-7; 11 nucleotides align to TRBD2. Trimming removed 5 bases from V and 2 bases from J; junction bases left unmatched: 8. This CDR3 is 16 amino acids long. CDR1 and CDR2 from the germline V gene are SGHAT and FQNNGV. This CDR3 is CASSARLAGPPYEQYF. Written as DNA, the CDR3 is TGTGCCAGCAGCGCCCGACTAGCGGGACCCCCCTACGAGCAGTACTTC.

This chain connects TRBV28 to TRBJ2-7; D is undetermined. Per the germline V gene, CDR1 is MDHEN and CDR2 is SYDVKM. The CDR3 spans 12 residues. Trimming cost V 4 bases and J 5 bases, with 9 bases left between them. DNA for the CDR3: TGTGCCAGCAGTTCCCCCCGGGACGAGCAGTACTTC. It translates to CASSSPRDEQYF.

The rearrangement uses TRBV19 and TRBJ2-1, with 13 bases that match TRBD2. Germline CDR1 is LNHDA and CDR2 is SQIVND (reference sequence). Losses at the gene ends were 3 bases for V and 12 bases for J; bases not matched to a gene: 8. The CDR3 consists of 15 residues. The CDR3 protein is CASSIPGLAGVGQFF. CDR3 in DNA: TGTGCCAGTAGTATCCCCGGACTAGCGGGAGTGGGGCAGTTCTTC.

The J gene is TRBJ2-1, the V gene TRBV27; TRBD2 matches 12 bases. Losses at the gene ends were 3 bases for V and 4 bases for J; bases not matched to a gene: 4. CDR1 MNHEY and CDR2 SMNVEV come from the germline V gene (reference sequence). The CDR3 is made up of 16 amino acids. Here the CDR3 DNA reads TGTGCCAGCAGTTTCTCGGGACTAGCGGGTTACAATGAGCAGTTCTTC. It is translated as CASSFSGLAGYNEQFF.

This clone was found once. This chain joins TRBV2 and TRBJ1-1; D perhaps matches TRBD1 (5 bases). Germline V lookup: CDR1 SNHLY, CDR2 FYNNEI. The CDR3 contains 13 residues. V dropped 7 bases and J dropped 5 bases, with 14 bases sitting between them. The DNA of the CDR3 is TGTGCCAGCAAAGGAGGGACGGGTACTGAAGCTTTCTTT. Translated, it gives CASKGGTGTEAFF.

V is TRBV11-2 and J is TRBJ2-1; 7 nucleotides match TRBD1. The ends lost 2 bases at V and 5 bases at J; junction bases unmatched: 3. The CDR3 is 14 residues long. The V gene's germline CDR1 is SGHAT and CDR2 FQNNGV. The CDR3 sequence: CASSLRQGNNEQFF. The DNA of the CDR3 is TGTGCCAGCAGCTTAAGACAGGGAAACAATGAGCAGTTCTTC.